These T cell receptor beta chains were read from a single sample in a study of shared clonotypes between healthy human individuals. Using immunoSEQ multiplex PCR, the repertoire was profiled, and TCRdb retains in-frame clones only, with some absent. Altogether 2 million to 3 million clones are present, roughly 93% being singletons, with the ten largest covering approximately 0.35%. The sequencing input was naive CD4+ T cells from PBMCs. Source of these receptors: a man aged 18 to 29 in good health. Some clones in this sample may be carry-over from other donors' samples. Each CDR3 is given with its conserved first and last residue. A D gene is named only where the DNA matches it firmly. Rows may omit the clone size; those that give it use once, few, many or a size class.

abundance	v_gene	j_gene	d_gene	CDR3aa	CDR3nt
-	TRBV5-1	TRBJ1-6	-	CASSLAGRDRSPLHF	TGCGCCAGCAGCTTGGCGGGTAGGGATCGGTCACCCCTCCACTTT
-	TRBV6-1	TRBJ2-1	-	CASRLFNEQFF	TGTGCCAGCAGGCTTTTCAATGAGCAGTTCTTC
-	TRBV5-1	TRBJ2-5	TRBD1	CASSWGTGREETQYF	TGCGCCAGCAGCTGGGGGACAGGGAGAGAAGAGACCCAGTACTTC
-	TRBV5-5	TRBJ2-2	TRBD1	CASSFRPGTGTGELFF	TGTGCCAGCAGCTTCCGTCCCGGGACAGGGACCGGGGAGCTGTTTTTT
-	TRBV10-2	TRBJ1-5	-	CASTGFGTNQPQHF	TGCGCCAGTACAGGGTTTGGGACAAATCAGCCCCAGCATTTT
-	TRBV9	TRBJ2-1	-	CASSVGADSSYNEQFF	TGTGCCAGCAGCGTAGGAGCGGACTCCTCCTACAATGAGCAGTTCTTC
-	TRBV19	TRBJ1-2	-	CASRPLDKNYGYTF	TGTGCCAGCCGACCCTTGGACAAGAACTATGGCTACACCTTC
once	TRBV19	TRBJ2-1	TRBD2	CATSRVGTSGISSYNEQFF	TGTGCCACCTCCAGGGTAGGGACTAGCGGGATCTCCTCCTACAATGAGCAGTTCTTC
-	TRBV7-2	TRBJ2-7	-	CASSLGGTYYEQYF	TGTGCCAGCAGCTTAGGAGGGACCTACTACGAGCAGTACTTC
-	TRBV28	TRBJ1-3	-	CASSLGGSGNTIYF	TGTGCCAGCAGTTTGGGGGGTTCAGGAAACACCATATATTTT
-	TRBV4-1	TRBJ2-5	-	CASRQPGKETQYF	TGCGCCAGCAGACAACCAGGGAAAGAGACCCAGTACTTC
-	TRBV5-4	TRBJ2-1	TRBD2	CASSGSSGRALYNEQFF	TGTGCCAGCAGCGGATCTAGCGGGAGGGCCCTATACAATGAGCAGTTCTTC
-	TRBV11-2	TRBJ2-7	TRBD1	CASSNTLGTGDTYEQYF	TGTGCCAGCAGCAACACCTTGGGGACAGGGGATACCTACGAGCAGTACTTC
-	TRBV6-1	TRBJ1-3	-	CASLRASSGNTIYF	TGTGCCAGCCTACGGGCCAGCTCTGGAAACACCATATATTTT
-	TRBV7-9	TRBJ2-7	-	CASSRIPGTRTPYEQYF	TGTGCCAGCAGTCGTATCCCCGGGACTCGCACACCCTACGAGCAGTACTTC
-	TRBV5-4	TRBJ2-2	-	CASSRGAEGTGELFF	TGTGCCAGCAGCCGCGGGGCGGAGGGCACCGGGGAGCTGTTTTTT
once	TRBV5-1	TRBJ2-5	-	CASSFDWDETQYF	TGCGCCAGCAGCTTTGATTGGGACGAGACCCAGTACTTC
once	TRBV4-3	TRBJ2-2	-	CASSQEGGLNTGELFF	TGCGCCAGCAGCCAAGAGGGGGGGCTGAACACCGGGGAGCTGTTTTTT
once	TRBV13	TRBJ2-1	-	CASRGRGSLRVSYNEQFF	TGTGCCAGCCGGGGCAGGGGAAGTTTGAGGGTCTCCTACAATGAGCAGTTCTTC
-	TRBV6-5	TRBJ1-1	-	CASSPWGRDTEAFF	TGTGCCAGCAGCCCCTGGGGCCGTGACACTGAAGCTTTCTTT
few	TRBV2	TRBJ1-5	-	CASSLRGGNQPQHF	TGTGCCAGCAGCCTCAGGGGTGGCAATCAGCCCCAGCATTTT
-	TRBV5-1	TRBJ2-2	TRBD1	CASSLARQGRGGELFF	TGCGCCAGCAGCTTGGCCCGACAGGGGCGGGGCGGGGAGCTGTTTTTT
-	TRBV11-2	TRBJ2-1	TRBD2	CASSLESSGRFEQFF	TGTGCCAGCAGCTTAGAGTCTAGCGGGAGGTTTGAGCAGTTCTTC
-	TRBV27	TRBJ1-5	-	CASSSQGGMGQPQHF	TGTGCCAGCAGTTCACAGGGAGGGATGGGTCAGCCCCAGCATTTT
once	TRBV28	TRBJ2-1	TRBD2	CASGIGLAGVSGFF	TGTGCCAGCGGAATAGGGCTAGCGGGAGTATCTGGATTCTTC
-	TRBV5-1	TRBJ2-1	TRBD2	CASGEGGSYNEQFF	TGCGCCAGCGGGGAGGGAGGCTCCTACAATGAGCAGTTCTTC
-	TRBV19	TRBJ2-7	TRBD1	CASSRTGEGEQYF	TGTGCCAGTAGTCGGACAGGGGAAGGCGAGCAGTACTTC
-	TRBV5-1	TRBJ2-5	-	CASSLSVRETQYF	TGCGCCAGCAGCTTATCCGTGAGGGAGACCCAGTACTTC
-	TRBV21-1	TRBJ1-2	-	CASSKAHTVDRWCDYGYTF	TGTGCCAGCAGCAAGGCCCACACAGTCGACAGGTGGTGCGACTATGGCTACACCTTC
-	TRBV25-1	TRBJ2-1	-	CASRAGRSYNEQFF	TGTGCCAGCAGAGCAGGGAGGTCCTACAATGAGCAGTTCTTC
-	TRBV9	TRBJ1-2	TRBD1	CASSVEGQPYYGYTF	TGTGCCAGCAGCGTAGAGGGACAGCCATACTATGGCTACACCTTC